The 18 T cell receptor beta chains below come from one sample, sequenced in a study of T cell responses to AZD1222 COVID-19 vaccine (dated by TCRdb to the early 2020s). This specimen's time point label, per the study, means: baseline before first vaccination. Libraries were constructed by the immunoSEQ multiplex PCR assay. TCRdb took this table from immuneACCESS and kept in-frame rearrangements with V and J called. Such tables lack part of the clones; where checked against another copy, unresolved V genes explain under half of the gap, and the rest is unexplained. This sample has around 95,000 clones in its table, and approximately 90% of those were observed once. The ten largest account for roughly 2.7% of the sample. The input for sequencing was peripheral blood, taken on day 0 of AZD1222 vaccination. The origin of the receptors is an adult in good health.

CDR3 in DNA: TGTGCCAGCAGCCTCACCGGGAAGCTATATGGCTACACCTTC. Translation gives CASSLTGKLYGYTF. This chain connects TRBV7-8 to TRBJ1-2; D is unresolved. Germline loops: CDR1 SGHVS, CDR2 FQNEAQ. The germline V and J ends were trimmed by 5 bases and 5 bases, with 15 bases remaining between them. CDR3 length: 14 residues.

This sequence joins TRBV27 and TRBJ1-1; no definite D call. V was trimmed by 7 bases and J by 3 bases, leaving 15 bases between them. CDR3 length: 14 amino acids. Germline V lookup: CDR1 MNHEY, CDR2 SMNVEV (reference sequence). The CDR3 reads CASKVDGVHTEAFF. The CDR3 nucleotides are TGTGCCAGCAAAGTGGATGGGGTGCACACTGAAGCTTTCTTT.

The V gene is TRBV5-1, the J gene TRBJ2-3; D ambiguous. Looked up from germline, CDR1 is SGHRS and CDR2 is YFSETQ. This CDR3 comprises 14 residues. V was cut by 2 bases and J by 0 bases, with 7 bases left in between. Here the CDR3 DNA reads TGCGCCAGCAGCTTTATCGTTAGCACAGATACGCAGTATTTT. Protein: CASSFIVSTDTQYF. Drawing the rest from reference TRBV5-1 and TRBJ2-3, the complete variable domain is KAGVTQTPRYLIKTRGQQVTLSCSPISGHRSVSWYQQTPGQGLQFLFEYFSETQRNKGNFPGRFSGRQFSNSRSEMNVSTLELGDSALYLCASSFIVSTDTQYFGPGTRLTVL.

The rearrangement joins TRBV19 to TRBJ1-3; D possibly corresponds to TRBD1 (6 bases). The V end lost 6 bases, the J end lost 3 bases, and 15 bases lay between the germline ends. CDR1 and CDR2 (germline): LNHDA, SQIVND (reference sequence). This CDR3 has 15 residues. CDR3 coding DNA: TGTGCCAGTAGCATGCTGACAGGCTATGGAAACACCATATATTTT. As protein: CASSMLTGYGNTIYF.

This chain links TRBV5-8 with TRBJ2-1; 9 nucleotides match TRBD2. Germline assignment: CDR1 SGHTS and CDR2 YDEGEE. V trimming: 0 bases; J trimming: 3 bases; junction bases outside the gene matches: 1. The CDR3 has 15 residues. This CDR3 is CASSLGLAVYNEQFF. CDR3 nucleotides: TGTGCCAGCAGCTTGGGACTAGCGGTCTACAATGAGCAGTTCTTC.

The rearrangement links TRBV19 to TRBJ1-2; TRBD1 might be the D (6 bases). The germline V gene encodes CDR1 LNHDA and CDR2 SQIVND (reference sequence). The CDR3 totals 14 residues. V was trimmed by 6 bases and J by 4 bases, leaving 15 bases between them. The CDR3 loop is CASSGQPRFYGYTF. CDR3 nucleotide sequence: TGTGCCAGTAGCGGACAGCCGAGATTCTATGGCTACACCTTC.

The chain combines TRBV5-6 with TRBJ2-7, with D tentatively TRBD2 (6 bases). V lost 3 bases, J lost 3 bases, and 10 bases lay in between. This CDR3 spans 13 amino acids. Germline CDR1 reads SGHDT; CDR2 reads YYEEEE. The CDR3 region has the DNA TGTGCCAGCAGCTGGGACTTATACTACGAGCAGTACTTC. This translates into CASSWDLYYEQYF. The whole variable domain, remainder taken from reference TRBV5-6 and TRBJ2-7, is DAGVTQSPTHLIKTRGQQVTLRCSPKSGHDTVSWYQQALGQGPQFIFQYYEEEERQRGNFPDRFSGHQFPNYSSELNVNALLLGDSALYLCASSWDLYYEQYFGPGTRLTVT.

In this sample, this clone turned up once. The chain joins TRBV7-9 to TRBJ1-5; D is perhaps TRBD1 (5 bases). Germline V gives CDR1 SEHNR, CDR2 FQNEAQ (reference sequence). V lost 0 bases, J lost 2 bases, and 8 bases lay in between. This CDR3 is 15 amino acids long. The chain's CDR3 is CASSLARVGNQPQHF. In DNA, the CDR3 is TGTGCCAGCAGCTTAGCCAGGGTGGGCAATCAGCCCCAGCATTTT.

The chain employs TRBV27 and TRBJ1-1, with 7 bases identical to TRBD1. J lost 1 base, V lost 5 bases, and 4 bases had no gene match. The CDR3 contains 14 residues. Per germline, CDR1 MNHEY and CDR2 SMNVEV (reference sequence). This CDR3 reads CASSKGAANTEAFF. As DNA, the CDR3 is TGTGCCAGCAGTAAGGGGGCTGCGAACACTGAAGCTTTCTTT.

V usage is TRBV12-3 or TRBV12-4 and J usage is TRBJ2-3; D is undetermined. V was cut by 3 bases and J by 2 bases, with 3 bases left in between. CDR3 length: 12 residues. CDR3 region: CASSLFTDTQYF. DNA for the CDR3: TGTGCCAGCAGTTTGTTCACAGATACGCAGTATTTT.

This chain uses TRBV9 with TRBJ2-3; a weak D match, TRBD2 (6 bases). The germline gives CDR1 SGDLS, CDR2 YYNGEE. V lost 7 bases and J lost 6, with 21 bases in between. The CDR3 covers 15 residues. The DNA of the CDR3 is TGTGCCAGCGGAGATAGCGGCTTCCGAGGGGATACGCAGTATTTT. Protein product: CASGDSGFRGDTQYF.

The rearrangement joins TRBV30 to TRBJ2-1; D remains ambiguous. CDR3 length: 15 residues. V was clipped by 4 bases and J by 0 bases, with 13 bases between them. CDR1 and CDR2 (germline): GTSNPN, SVGIG (reference sequence). The CDR3 reads CAWNQDQSSYNEQFF. DNA of the CDR3: TGTGCCTGGAACCAGGACCAAAGCTCCTACAATGAGCAGTTCTTC.

The J gene is TRBJ2-7, the V gene TRBV27; a possible D gene is TRBD1 (6 bases). Germline CDR1 reads MNHEY; CDR2 reads SMNVEV (reference sequence). The CDR3 extends over 15 amino acids. With 5 bases removed from V and 0 bases from J, the gap between germline ends came to 14 bases. CDR3 residues: CASSAGATSSYEQYF. The CDR3, as DNA: TGTGCCAGCAGTGCAGGGGCGACAAGCTCCTACGAGCAGTACTTC.

This rearrangement joins TRBV18 to TRBJ1-3; D may be TRBD1 (5 bases). The germline V gene has CDR1 KGHSH and CDR2 LQKENI. This CDR3 spans 15 amino acids. Trimming stripped 2 bases from V and 4 bases from J, with 12 bases between. The DNA of the CDR3 is TGTGCCAGCTCACCAAATACAGGTCTCGGAAACACCATATATTTT. Translation: CASSPNTGLGNTIYF.

The chain combines TRBV3-1 (or the pseudogene TRBV3-2) with TRBJ2-7, with TRBD1 identical over 8 bases. Trimming took 5 bases from V and 4 from J; bases not matched to a gene: 4. The CDR3 spans 13 residues. Per the germline V gene, CDR1 is LGHDT and CDR2 is YNNKEL (reference sequence). For the CDR3, the DNA is TGTGCCAGCAGCTATGACAGGGGATACGAGCAGTACTTC. Translating gives CASSYDRGYEQYF.

The chain recombines TRBV6-5 with TRBJ1-2; possible D gene TRBD1, 6 bases. Germline lookup yields CDR1 MNHEY and CDR2 SVGAGI. The CDR3 runs 13 residues. V was pared by 6 bases and J by 4 bases, with 12 bases between. CDR3 coding DNA: TGTGCCAGCAGCCCCACAGGGTCCTATGGCTACACCTTC. It encodes CASSPTGSYGYTF.

The chain recombines TRBV7-8 with TRBJ1-3, with a possible D match to TRBD1 (5 bases). The CDR3 has 14 amino acids. The germline V gene has CDR1 SGHVS and CDR2 FQNEAQ. V lost 5 bases, J lost 4 bases, and 12 bases lay in between. The CDR3 loop reads CASSLFGAGNTIYF. The CDR3 region has the DNA TGTGCCAGCAGCCTATTCGGGGCAGGAAACACCATATATTTT.

This chain uses TRBV2 with TRBJ1-1; D is ambiguous. CDR1 SNHLY and CDR2 FYNNEI come from the germline V gene. The CDR3 covers 13 residues. Trimming took 6 bases from V and 0 from J, leaving 8 bases between them. In DNA form, the CDR3 reads TGTGCCAGCAGGGGGTATTTGAACACTGAAGCTTTCTTT. This sequence encodes CASRGYLNTEAFF.